The 29 T cell receptor beta chains below were found in one sample sequenced in a study of T cell clonality in common variable immunodeficiency. Sequenced by immunoSEQ multiplex PCR; TCRdb stores in-frame clones only, minus some. The sample was found to contain approximately 57,000 clones, and every one recurs. Sample: peripheral blood mononuclear cells. The receptor set was obtained from a person aged 18 to 70 in good health.

In regard to this clone: An end of the junction differs from the germline gene, which may be a read error. The read stops 3 residues short of the end of the CDR3; the missing end is completed from the germline J gene. This CDR3 is also generated by other DNA sequences in the sample. V is TRBV6-1 and J is TRBJ1-3; D uncertain. The CDR3 extends over 15 amino acids. Germline V lookup: CDR1 MNHNS, CDR2 SASEGT. The CDR3 is CASSEARGTGNTIYF. Incomplete CDR3 DNA: TGTGCCAGCAGTGAAGCTCGGGGAACTGGAAACACA.

At least ten counts were recorded for this clone. Coverage ceases 3 residues before the CDR3 finishes, and the germline J gene fills in the end. This chain uses TRBV5-4 with TRBJ2-3, with 9 positions matching TRBD1. This CDR3 comprises 15 residues. The V gene's germline CDR1 is SGHNT and CDR2 YYREEE (reference sequence). The CDR3 protein is CASSSDRGHQETQYF. The covered CDR3 bases are TGTGCCAGCAGTTCGGACAGGGGCCACCAAGAGACG.

In its sample, this clone was seen many times. From the germline J gene comes the end of the CDR3, since the read stops 3 residues before it. V and J are TRBV5-1 and TRBJ1-1, with D perhaps matching TRBD1 (5 bases). From germline, CDR1 is SGHRS and CDR2 YFSETQ. The CDR3 is 16 amino acids. The CDR3 here is CASSLTGETGLGLAFF. The covered CDR3 bases are TGCGCCAGCAGCTTGACAGGCGAAACAGGTTTAGGTCTG.

This clone was detected many times. With the read ending 3 residues before the CDR3 end, the germline J gene is used to fill in that end. The chain recombines TRBV29-1 with TRBJ1-2, with 9 nucleotides matching TRBD1. V shed 6 bases, J shed 5 bases, and the junction held 7 bases outside the gene matches. CDR3 length equals 13 residues. Germline V lookup: CDR1 SQVTM, CDR2 ANQGSEA. The CDR3 sequence is CSVRGTGPYGYTF. CDR3 DNA, as far as it was read: TGCAGCGTCCGGGGGACAGGGCCTTATGGC. Full variable domain (missing parts from reference TRBV29-1 and TRBJ1-2): SAVISQKPSRDICQRGTSLTIQCQVDSQVTMMFWYRQQPGQSLTLIATANQGSEATYESGFVIDKFPISRPNLTFSTLTVSNMSPEDSSIYLCSVRGTGPYGYTFGSGTRLTVV.

Ten or more counts support this clone. A junction end diverges from the germline sequence, so it may reflect a read error. The DNA ends 3 residues before the CDR3 does, and the rest of the CDR3 is filled in from the germline J gene. The chain joins TRBV4-2 to TRBJ1-2; D may be TRBD1 (5 bases). Germline values: CDR1 LGHNA, CDR2 YNFKEQ. The CDR3 is made up of 16 amino acids. CDR3 amino acids: CASSQVEVWGHYGYTF. Incomplete CDR3 DNA: TGCGCCAGCAGCCAAGTTGAGGTGTGGGGCCACTATGGC.

This clone was detected ten times or more. The DNA ends 3 residues before the CDR3 does, and the rest of the CDR3 is filled in from the germline J gene. The genes are TRBV20-1 and TRBJ2-3; 8 bases are shared with TRBD2. Trimming removed 1 base from V and 3 bases from J; junction bases left unmatched: 9. The germline V gene has CDR1 DFQATT and CDR2 SNEGSKA (reference sequence). The CDR3 has 16 amino acids. The CDR3 bases that were read are TGCAGTGCTAGAGCCAGAGGAGGGACTAGAACAGATACG. This sequence encodes CSARARGGTRTDT. The entire CDR3 protein reads CSARARGGTRTDTQYF.

This clone was seen repeatedly, ten times or more. The read ends 3 residues early relative to the CDR3; the germline J gene fills the gap. V is TRBV7-6 and J is TRBJ2-2; D is undetermined. V lost 5 bases, J lost 6 bases, and 16 bases lay in between. The CDR3 is 15 residues long. Germline-derived CDR1 and CDR2 are SGHVS and FNYEAQ. The CDR3 bases that were read are TGTGCCAGCAGCCCTATTCCTCGTATAGCCGGGGAG. This gives the protein CASSPIPRIAGE. The complete CDR3 reads CASSPIPRIAGELFF. The whole variable domain, remainder taken from reference TRBV7-6 and TRBJ2-2, is GAGVSQSPRYKVTKRGQDVALRCDPISGHVSLYWYRQALGQGPEFLTYFNYEAQQDKSGLPNDRFSAERPEGSISTLTIQRTEQRDSAMYRCASSPIPRIAGELFFGEGSRLTVL.

A few counts support this clone. Read data end 3 residues before the CDR3 end; the end is taken from the germline J gene. This chain uses TRBV7-9 with TRBJ1-3, with D perhaps TRBD1 (6 bases). Trimming shortened V by 5 bases and J by 3 bases, and 14 bases separated the two germline ends. Germline loops: CDR1 SEHNR, CDR2 FQNEAQ (reference sequence). CDR3 length: 15 residues. The CDR3 bases that were read are TGTGCCAGCAGCCTCACAGGGAACCTTGGAAACACC. Amino acid sequence: CASSLTGNLGNT. The entire CDR3 is CASSLTGNLGNTIYF.

This clone has a count of ten or more. The CDR3 goes on 3 residues after the read ends, and that part is filled in from the germline J gene. The V gene is TRBV20-1, the J gene TRBJ1-2; tentatively, D is TRBD1 (6 bases). V lost 3 bases and J 6 bases, leaving 11 bases between the germline ends. The germline CDR1 and CDR2 sequences are DFQATT and SNEGSKA (reference sequence). This CDR3 comprises 12 residues. The part of the CDR3 DNA that was read is TGCAGTGCTAGGGACAGTGCGGATGGC. This codes for CSARDSADG. The CDR3 in full is CSARDSADGYTF.

In this sample, this clone turned up many times. Incomplete CDR3 DNA: TGTGCCAGCAGTGAACGGCAGTCAGCAGGCTCCTACGAG. This encodes CASSERQSAGSYE. Given in full, the CDR3 is CASSERQSAGSYEQYF. The chain uses TRBV6-1 and TRBJ2-7; D is unresolved. The read ends 3 residues early relative to the CDR3; the germline J gene fills the gap. CDR3 size: 16 residues. The V gene lost 2 bases and the J gene lost 0 bases, with 14 bases spanning the gap. Germline assignment: CDR1 MNHNS and CDR2 SASEGT.

This clone was observed at least ten times. The read falls 3 residues short of the CDR3 end, and the missing part is taken from the germline J gene. The chain is built from TRBV19 and TRBJ1-1, with 9 bases aligning to TRBD1. Germline loops: CDR1 LNHDA, CDR2 SQIVND (reference sequence). Germline trimming cut 5 bases from V and 4 bases from J; bases unmatched to any gene: 5. The CDR3 totals 14 residues. CDR3 bases read: TGTGCCAGTAGTCCTTCGACAGGGGGCACTGAA. Its protein is CASSPSTGGTE. The complete CDR3 sequence is CASSPSTGGTEAFF.

This clone showed up many times. The CDR3 goes on 3 residues after the read ends, and that part is filled in from the germline J gene. This rearrangement joins TRBV5-4 to TRBJ2-5; 7 nucleotides match TRBD1. The V gene end was trimmed by 4 bases and the J gene end by 3 bases; junction bases not matched to a gene: 9. The CDR3 is 15 amino acids. CDR1 and CDR2 from the germline V gene are SGHNT and YYREEE (reference sequence). Partial CDR3 DNA: TGTGCCAGCAGCAACCTTGACAGGGCAAAAGAGACC. Its translation: CASSNLDRAKET. The whole CDR3 sequence reads CASSNLDRAKETQYF.

This clone was observed a handful of times. Sequencing ends 3 residues short of the CDR3 end; the germline J gene provides the rest. The V call is TRBV7-2, the J call TRBJ2-1, with D uncertain. The CDR3 length is 12 residues. The germline CDR1 and CDR2 sequences are SGHTA and FQGNSA. Trimming shortened V by 5 bases and J by 9 bases, and 11 bases separated the two germline ends. CDR3 protein: CASSNPGIEQFF. The covered CDR3 bases are TGTGCCAGCAGCAACCCAGGTATTGAG.

This clone has at least ten counts. The missing CDR3 end, 3 residues past where the read stops, is filled in from the germline J gene. V is TRBV29-1 and J is TRBJ1-2; 9 nucleotides match TRBD1. Germline lookup yields CDR1 SQVTM and CDR2 ANQGSEA. CDR3 length equals 15 residues. V dropped 3 bases and J dropped 7; count of bases not matched to a gene: 12. The CDR3 sequence: CSVEHRDRESGGYTF. The sequenced part of the CDR3 DNA is TGCAGCGTTGAGCACCGGGACAGGGAGAGTGGTGGC. The variable domain in full, with the rest retrieved from reference TRBV29-1 and TRBJ1-2, is SAVISQKPSRDICQRGTSLTIQCQVDSQVTMMFWYRQQPGQSLTLIATANQGSEATYESGFVIDKFPISRPNLTFSTLTVSNMSPEDSSIYLCSVEHRDRESGGYTFGSGTRLTVV.

To note about this clone: It may be a read error: a sequence one base away is much more abundant. The read gets to within 3 residues of the CDR3 end, and the germline J gene fills in the rest. This same CDR3 is encoded by further DNA sequences in the sample. The V call is TRBV30, the J call TRBJ1-3; perhaps TRBD1 as D (6 bases). The CDR3 loop spans 17 amino acids. Germline V gene data show CDR1 as GTSNPN and CDR2 as SVGIG (reference sequence). The CDR3 here is CAWSLPRQEYSGNTIYF. The part of the CDR3 DNA that was read is TGTGCCTGGAGCCTACCTCGACAGGAATACTCTGGAAACACG.

This clone was found many times. The CDR3 end falls 3 residues outside the read, so it is completed with the germline J gene. The J gene is TRBJ2-7, the V gene TRBV14; a weak D match, TRBD1 (6 bases). The CDR3 contains 14 residues. Germline values: CDR1 SGHDN, CDR2 FVKESK. Trimming removed 4 bases from V and 2 bases from J, with 12 bases in between. The DNA read from the CDR3 is TGTGCCAGCAGCCCCCAGGGGACAACCTACGAG. Amino acids: CASSPQGTTYE. The entire CDR3 is CASSPQGTTYEQYF.

This clone was counted ten times or more. The sequence runs out 3 residues before the end of the CDR3; the remainder is reconstructed from the germline J gene. The J gene is TRBJ2-7, the V gene TRBV29-1, with D unresolved. This CDR3 region has 15 residues. Germline CDR1 reads SQVTM; CDR2 reads ANQGSEA. V was trimmed by 0 bases and J by 2 bases, leaving 14 bases between them. CDR3: CSVEEMGTLTYEQYF. Incomplete CDR3 DNA: TGCAGCGTTGAAGAGATGGGCACTCTAACCTACGAG.

In its sample, this clone was seen a few times. The read is 3 residues too short to cover the CDR3 end, so that end is filled in from the germline J gene. The chain links TRBV30 to TRBJ2-2; D perhaps matches TRBD1 (5 bases). This CDR3 spans 14 amino acids. Germline-derived CDR1 and CDR2 are GTSNPN and SVGIG (reference sequence). The chain's CDR3 is CAWSATAGNSPLFF. The sequenced CDR3 bases are TGTGCCTGGAGTGCGACTGCAGGGAACTCACCG.

This clone was recorded many times. The read stops 3 residues short of the end of the CDR3; the missing end is completed from the germline J gene. This chain joins TRBV20-1 and TRBJ1-1; D remains unclear. Per the germline V gene, CDR1 is DFQATT and CDR2 is SNEGSKA (reference sequence). V was pared by 0 bases and J by 5 bases, with 4 bases between. The CDR3 totals 11 residues. CDR3 sequence: CSARDGTEAFF. CDR3 DNA (partial): TGCAGTGCTAGAGACGGGACTGAA.

This clone showed up many times. The CDR3 end lies 3 residues beyond the end of the read and is filled in from the germline J gene. The chain links TRBV5-6 to TRBJ1-5, with D hard to call. The CDR3 spans 14 residues. Germline-derived CDR1 and CDR2 are SGHDT and YYEEEE. V dropped 4 bases and J dropped 4 bases, with 12 bases sitting between them. CDR3 DNA (partial): TGTGCCAGCAGCGTTCGTAGCGGAAATCAGCCC. It yields the protein CASSVRSGNQP. The complete CDR3 protein is CASSVRSGNQPQHF.

This clone has a count of ten or more. The sequence runs out 3 residues before the end of the CDR3; the remainder is reconstructed from the germline J gene. The chain uses TRBV5-6 and TRBJ1-4; TRBD1 matches 8 bases. V dropped 4 bases and J dropped 8; count of bases not matched to a gene: 10. The germline CDR1 and CDR2 sequences are SGHDT and YYEEEE. The CDR3 sequence is 15 residues long. This CDR3 is CASSPRDRMEEKLFF. The CDR3 DNA, read in part, is TGTGCCAGCAGCCCCCGGGACAGGATGGAGGAAAAA.

This clone was seen many times. The observed sequence ends 3 residues before the CDR3 terminus, with the missing tail filled in from the germline J gene. The rearrangement links TRBV20-1 to TRBJ1-5; D perhaps matches TRBD1 (5 bases). CDR3 length: 17 residues. V was pared by 2 bases and J by 0 bases, with 17 bases between. The V gene's germline CDR1 is DFQATT and CDR2 SNEGSKA (reference sequence). CDR3 residues: CSARPGGGAHSNQPQHF. The CDR3 DNA, read in part, is TGCAGTGCTAGACCGGGGGGAGGGGCCCATAGCAATCAGCCC.

This clone was seen ten or more times. The read is 3 residues too short to cover the CDR3 end, so that end is filled in from the germline J gene. The J gene is TRBJ2-3, the V gene TRBV5-8; D might be TRBD1 (5 bases). The CDR3 consists of 15 residues. CDR1 is SGHTS, CDR2 YDEGEE, per germline. Trimming cost V 3 bases and J 6 bases, with 17 bases left between them. CDR3 DNA, as far as it was read: TGTGCCAGCAGCTCGCCGGCTCTAAAGGGGGATACG. Protein product: CASSSPALKGDT. The full CDR3 is CASSSPALKGDTQYF. The entire variable domain, with the rest obtained from reference TRBV5-8 and TRBJ2-3, is as follows: EAGVTQSPTHLIKTRGQQATLRCSPISGHTSVYWYQQALGLGLQFLLWYDEGEERNRGNFPPRFSGRQFPNYSSELNVNALELEDSALYLCASSSPALKGDTQYFGPGTRLTVL.

In its sample, this clone was seen many times. Partial CDR3 DNA: TGTGCCAGCATCTGCCCCACAGGGTTTTCACGAAATCAGCCC. Encoded protein: CASICPTGFSRNQP. The entire CDR3 protein is CASICPTGFSRNQPQHF. The rearrangement uses TRBV7-4 and TRBJ1-5, with a tentative D call TRBD1 (6 bases). The read gets to within 3 residues of the CDR3 end, and the germline J gene fills in the rest. CDR1 is SGHVT and CDR2 is SQSDAQ in the germline V gene. V was cut by 7 bases and J by 4 bases, with 23 bases left in between. This CDR3 has 17 amino acids.

This clone was seen at least ten times. The read stops 3 residues short of the end of the CDR3; the missing end is completed from the germline J gene. The chain couples TRBV7-9 to TRBJ2-1; D may be TRBD1 (6 bases). In germline, CDR1 is SEHNR, CDR2 FQNEAQ (reference sequence). V lost 5 bases and J lost 2, with 10 bases in between. The CDR3 sequence is 14 residues long. This CDR3 reads CASSQTGTYNEQFF. The covered CDR3 bases are TGTGCCAGCAGCCAAACAGGGACCTACAATGAG.

This clone was detected many times. The CDR3 is CASSGERTTYEQYF. Incomplete CDR3 DNA: TGTGCCAGCAGTGGGGAAAGGACTACCTACGAG. V usage is TRBV2 and J usage is TRBJ2-7; possibly TRBD2 for D (6 bases). Coverage ceases 3 residues before the CDR3 finishes, and the germline J gene fills in the end. Germline V gene data show CDR1 as SNHLY and CDR2 as FYNNEI. There are 14 residues in the CDR3. V was pared by 4 bases and J by 2 bases, with 12 bases between.

This clone was seen ten or more times. The CDR3 end falls 3 residues outside the read, so it is completed with the germline J gene. The chain is built from TRBV7-9 and TRBJ1-2; 10 bases match TRBD1. Germline V CDR1 and CDR2: SEHNR, FQNEAQ (reference sequence). The CDR3 sequence is 14 residues long. The CDR3 bases that were read are TGTGCCAGCAGCCCCGGGACAGGGGTGGCCGGC. It codes for CASSPGTGVAG. The whole CDR3 reads CASSPGTGVAGYTF.

This clone was observed at least ten times. The read gets to within 3 residues of the CDR3 end, and the germline J gene fills in the rest. The V call is TRBV7-6, the J call TRBJ2-1; 9 bases agree with TRBD2. This CDR3 has 15 residues. V was clipped by 2 bases and J by 4 bases; unmatched bases: 3. Germline V CDR1 and CDR2: SGHVS, FNYEAQ. CDR3 sequence reads: CASSLRLAVYNEQFF. CDR3 bases read: TGTGCCAGCAGCTTACGACTAGCGGTGTACAATGAG.

In its sample, this clone was seen many times. The read stops 3 residues short of the end of the CDR3; the missing end is completed from the germline J gene. The chain links TRBV6-4 to TRBJ2-3, with 9 bases matching TRBD2. This CDR3 region has 16 residues. Looked up from germline, CDR1 is MRHNA and CDR2 is SNTAGT. Trimming cost V 4 bases and J 1 base; bases outside gene matches: 6. This chain's CDR3 is CASSVVAGDGTDTQYF. The part of the CDR3 DNA that was read is TGTGCCAGCAGTGTGGTAGCGGGAGACGGCACAGATACG.